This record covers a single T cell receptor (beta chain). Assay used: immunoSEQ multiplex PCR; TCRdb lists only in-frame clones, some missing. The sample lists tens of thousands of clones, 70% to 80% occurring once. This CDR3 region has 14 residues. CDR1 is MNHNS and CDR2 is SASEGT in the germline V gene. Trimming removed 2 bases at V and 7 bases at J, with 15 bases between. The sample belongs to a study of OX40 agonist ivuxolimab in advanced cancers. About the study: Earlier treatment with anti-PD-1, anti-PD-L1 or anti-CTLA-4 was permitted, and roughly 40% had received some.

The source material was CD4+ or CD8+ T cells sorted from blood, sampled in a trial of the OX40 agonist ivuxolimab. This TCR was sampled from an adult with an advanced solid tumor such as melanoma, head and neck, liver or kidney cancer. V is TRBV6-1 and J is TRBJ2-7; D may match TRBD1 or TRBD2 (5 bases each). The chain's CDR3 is CASSETMGRSEQYF. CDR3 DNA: TGTGCCAGCAGTGAAACAATGGGACGAAGTGAGCAGTACTTC.